The T cell receptor beta chain under discussion was sequenced for a study of T cell responses to AZD1222 COVID-19 vaccine. The CDR3 has 15 amino acids. Germline lookup yields CDR1 SGHRS and CDR2 YFSETQ. The germline V and J ends were trimmed by 2 bases and 4 bases, with 14 bases remaining between them. Profiling relied on immunoSEQ multiplex PCR, and the TCRdb table lists in-frame clones only, not all of them. The sample shows fewer than 150,000 clones, roughly 90% of them seen only once. This rearrangement joins TRBV5-1 to TRBJ2-3; D ambiguous. Material: peripheral blood, obtained on day 0 of AZD1222 vaccination. This sequence originates from an adult in good health. The CDR3 spells CASSFWAAGPDTQYF. The DNA of the CDR3 is TGCGCCAGCAGCTTCTGGGCGGCTGGCCCAGATACGCAGTATTTT.